This T cell receptor (beta chain) emerged from a study of T-cell memory formation after mild COVID-19. MiXCR, run by TCRdb on the 5' RACE reads, gives a single entry per CDR3 protein. The table shows roughly 310,000 distinct CDR3 sequences, with roughly 15% occurring only once. The V gene lost 5 bases and the J gene lost 6 bases, with 13 bases spanning the gap. The CDR3 contains 14 residues. In germline, CDR1 is SGHTA, CDR2 FQGNSA. Source material: PBMCs or a T cell subset sorted from them (not recorded which). The origin of this receptor is a man between 18 and 35 years old who had mild COVID-19 (a few samples of this study predate the infection). Cell type and time point are not known. This sequence joins TRBV7-2 and TRBJ1-4; a weak D match, TRBD1 (5 bases). The CDR3 spells CASSLGHHDEKLFF. In nucleotides, the CDR3 is TGTGCCAGCAGCCTCGGACACCATGATGAAAAACTGTTTTTT.